One and the same sample provided the 24 T cell receptor beta chains below, sequenced in a study of Graves' ophthalmopathy and Graves' hyperthyroidism. TCR beta CDR3 amplification used RNA transcripts. An initial RT-PCR round employing HTBI primers preceded a second-round multiplex PCR. One entry per CDR3 protein results from TCRdb running MiXCR on the multiplex PCR reads. The sample includes about 400,000 distinct CDR3 sequences, about 17% of them seen just once. Sequencing input: peripheral blood. These receptors were collected from a woman aged 18-29 years with Graves' ophthalmopathy.

This clonotype occurred many times. At one boundary the junction diverges from the germline segment, which might be a read error. This chain links TRBV5-1 with TRBJ1-1; no definite D call. Germline V gene data show CDR1 as SGHRS and CDR2 as YFSETQ. There are 11 residues in the CDR3. CDR3 amino acids: CASSLNSEAFF. CDR3 nucleotides: TGCGCCAGCAGCTTGAACTCTGAAGCTTTCTTT.

Many counts were recorded for this clonotype. The chain recombines TRBV19 with TRBJ2-5; 7 bases are a match to TRBD2. The V segment lost 0 bases and the J segment 7 bases; nucleotides outside the gene matches: 8. The CDR3 is made up of 15 amino acids. CDR1 LNHDA and CDR2 SQIVND come from the germline V gene (reference sequence). The DNA for the CDR3 is TGTGCCAGTAGTATAGATTCCTCCTGGGGGGGGACCCAGTACTTC. It codes for CASSIDSSWGGTQYF.

The gene calls are TRBV7-3 and TRBJ1-3; no reliable D call. The CDR3 is 15 amino acids. V was trimmed by 5 bases and J by 4 bases, leaving 15 bases between them. Per the germline V gene, CDR1 is SGHTA and CDR2 is FQGTGA. CDR3 in DNA: TGTGCCAGCAGCCACGGGCCAAAGGCAGGAAACACCATATATTTT. This translates into CASSHGPKAGNTIYF. Supplemented by reference TRBV7-3 and TRBJ1-3, the full variable domain reads GAGVSQTPSNKVTEKGKYVELRCDPISGHTALYWYRQSLGQGPEFLIYFQGTGAADDSGLPNDRFFAVRPEGSVSTLKIQRTERGDSAVYLCASSHGPKAGNTIYFGEGSWLTVV.

The sample holds many counts of this clonotype. V gene TRBV28 combines with J gene TRBJ1-6; 9 positions match TRBD1. The CDR3 totals 16 residues. Unmatched junction bases numbered 8, after V lost 2 bases and J lost 9 bases. The germline gives CDR1 MDHEN, CDR2 SYDVKM. CDR3 loop: CASSLRSWTGVSPLHF. In DNA form, the CDR3 reads TGTGCCAGCAGTTTACGGTCGTGGACAGGGGTTTCACCCCTCCACTTT.

This clonotype was detected many times. The J gene is TRBJ2-7, the V gene TRBV7-2; 8 nucleotides agree with TRBD1. The V gene end was trimmed by 5 bases and the J gene end by 4 bases; junction bases not matched to a gene: 7. This CDR3 is 14 amino acids long. The germline CDR1 and CDR2 sequences are SGHTA and FQGNSA. The CDR3 DNA reads as TGTGCCAGCAGCCCGAGGGACAGGAATTACGAGCAGTACTTC. Protein product: CASSPRDRNYEQYF.

There are a few counts of this clonotype. This chain connects TRBV6-2 or TRBV6-3 to TRBJ2-4, with D unresolved. The CDR3 extends over 14 amino acids. V dropped 2 bases and J dropped 3 bases, with 8 bases sitting between them. The germline gives CDR1 MNHEY, CDR2 SVGEGT. For the CDR3, the DNA is TGTGCCAGCAGTTACATCGGGCTCAAAAACATTCAGTACTTC. It is translated as CASSYIGLKNIQYF.

The table lists this clonotype with a few counts. The chain couples TRBV5-1 to TRBJ2-7; TRBD2 agrees at 7 bases. The CDR3 sequence is 14 residues long. The V gene's germline CDR1 is SGHRS and CDR2 YFSETQ. The V segment lost 8 bases and the J segment 0 bases; nucleotides outside the gene matches: 8. The chain's CDR3 is CASRLLAASYEQYF. CDR3 DNA: TGCGCCAGTCGACTGCTAGCGGCCTCCTACGAGCAGTACTTC.

This clonotype was recorded at least ten times. The chain uses TRBV6-5 and TRBJ2-5; D possibly corresponds to TRBD1 (6 bases). Germline lookup yields CDR1 MNHEY and CDR2 SVGAGI. Trimming took off 0 bases at V and 10 bases at J, with 9 bases between the two ends. The CDR3 runs 12 residues. CDR3: CASSYSRGSQYF. In DNA, the CDR3 is TGTGCCAGCAGTTACTCTAGGGGGAGCCAGTACTTC.

This chain uses TRBV7-2 with TRBJ1-2; 8 bases map to TRBD1. The CDR3 runs to 14 residues. The V and J ends lost 5 bases and 7 bases, in that order; junction bases with no gene match: 9. Germline values: CDR1 SGHTA, CDR2 FQGNSA. CDR3 loop: CASSRDRTSLGYTF. Written as DNA, the CDR3 is TGTGCCAGCAGCCGGGACAGGACTTCTCTTGGCTACACCTTC. Looking up the rest from reference TRBV7-2 and TRBJ1-2 gives the full variable domain: GAGVSQSPSNKVTEKGKDVELRCDPISGHTALYWYRQSLGQGLEFLIYFQGNSAPDKSGLPSDRFSAERTGGSVSTLTIQRTQQEDSAVYLCASSRDRTSLGYTFGSGTRLTVV.

This clonotype appeared many times. The genes are TRBV5-1 and TRBJ1-1; TRBD1 is a possible D gene (5 bases). Trimming took off 3 bases at V and 0 bases at J, with 9 bases between the two ends. CDR1 is SGHRS, CDR2 YFSETQ, per germline. CDR3 size: 14 residues. The CDR3 bases are TGCGCCAGCAGCTGGCGGGGGGTGAACACTGAAGCTTTCTTT. Translating it yields CASSWRGVNTEAFF.

At least ten counts were recorded for this clonotype. The chain couples TRBV7-9 to TRBJ2-5; 8 nucleotides align to TRBD2. The V and J ends lost 6 bases and 4 bases, in that order; junction bases with no gene match: 13. Looked up from germline, CDR1 is SEHNR and CDR2 is FQNEAQ (reference sequence). The CDR3 is made up of 16 amino acids. The CDR3 DNA reads as TGTGCCAGCAGGTCCAACAAGCGGGAGTTAGGAGAGACCCAGTACTTC. Protein product: CASRSNKRELGETQYF.

This clonotype was observed many times. The V and J genes are TRBV29-1 and TRBJ1-5; D unresolved. V lost 4 bases and J 5 bases, leaving 18 bases between the germline ends. The CDR3 contains 15 residues. Germline V gene data show CDR1 as SQVTM and CDR2 as ANQGSEA. The CDR3 here is CSVGLGSSLDQPQHF. The CDR3 DNA reads as TGCAGCGTTGGGTTGGGAAGTTCGTTGGATCAGCCCCAGCATTTT.

This clonotype was recorded at least ten times. The rearrangement joins TRBV6-1 to TRBJ1-2; D unresolved. Germline CDR1 MNHNS, CDR2 SASEGT. The CDR3 is 13 amino acids. V lost 2 bases to trimming and J lost 4 bases, with 8 bases between them. Written as DNA, the CDR3 is TGTGCCAGCAGTGAACCCCCGGGCTATGGCTACACCTTC. It is translated as CASSEPPGYGYTF.

This clonotype came up many times. The rearrangement joins TRBV30 to TRBJ1-1; a possible D gene is TRBD1 (6 bases). Trimming took off 3 bases at V and 1 base at J, with 12 bases between the two ends. CDR1 is GTSNPN, CDR2 SVGIG, per germline (reference sequence). The CDR3 runs 14 residues. CDR3 bases: TGTGCCTGGAGGAAGGACAGTGGGAACACTGAAGCTTTCTTT. Its protein product is CAWRKDSGNTEAFF.

This clonotype turned up a few times. This chain connects TRBV6-5 to TRBJ2-7; TRBD1 matches at 7 bases. V shed 5 bases and J 2 bases; nucleotides not matched to a gene: 9. The CDR3 is 15 residues long. The germline CDR1 and CDR2 sequences are MNHEY and SVGAGI. Here the CDR3 DNA reads TGTGCCAGCAGTAACCCGAACAGGGGAACCTACGAGCAGTACTTC. It codes for CASSNPNRGTYEQYF.

The sample holds many counts of this clonotype. V gene TRBV28 combines with J gene TRBJ1-2; a possible D gene is TRBD1 (5 bases). Germline assignment: CDR1 MDHEN and CDR2 SYDVKM. This CDR3 contains 15 residues. V lost 4 bases, J lost 4 bases, and 16 bases lay in between. The CDR3: CASSSWEAGTYGYTF. The CDR3 DNA follows: TGTGCCAGCAGTTCATGGGAGGCAGGGACCTATGGCTACACCTTC.

This clonotype occurred many times. The chain has TRBV20-1 and TRBJ2-7, with 10 bases identical to TRBD2. Losses at the gene ends were 0 bases for V and 1 base for J; bases not matched to a gene: 3. The CDR3 contains 15 residues. Looked up from germline, CDR1 is DFQATT and CDR2 is SNEGSKA (reference sequence). CDR3 region: CSARDLAGESYEQYF. As DNA, the CDR3 is TGCAGTGCTAGAGACCTAGCGGGAGAGTCCTACGAGCAGTACTTC.

This clonotype showed up many times. This chain joins TRBV3-1 and TRBJ2-5, with 11 bases lining up with TRBD2. The V gene end was trimmed by 4 bases and the J gene end by 6 bases; junction bases not matched to a gene: 7. The CDR3 extends over 15 amino acids. CDR1 is LGHDT, CDR2 YNNKEL, per germline (reference sequence). The CDR3 bases are TGTGCCAGCAGCCTACCTAGCGGGGGGCCCCAGACCCAGTACTTC. As protein: CASSLPSGGPQTQYF.

In this sample, this clonotype turned up many times. The chain uses TRBV6-2 or TRBV6-3 and TRBJ2-2; D is possibly TRBD2 (6 bases). Trimming shortened V by 8 bases and J by 0 bases, and 22 bases separated the two germline ends. The CDR3 totals 18 residues. Germline loops: CDR1 MNHEY, CDR2 SVGEGT. DNA for the CDR3: TGTGCCAGCCAACCACCGTCGGGACTGGGCGCGAACACCGGGGAGCTGTTTTTT. Encoded protein: CASQPPSGLGANTGELFF.

The table lists this clonotype with many counts. The chain carries TRBV30 and TRBJ2-7; 7 bases fit TRBD2. This CDR3 contains 13 residues. With 3 bases clipped from V and 6 bases from J, the junction kept 8 bases outside the gene matches. The germline V gene encodes CDR1 GTSNPN and CDR2 SVGIG (reference sequence). CDR3 in DNA: TGTGCCTGGAGCGCCATGGGGGGGTCCGAGCAGTACTTC. Amino acid sequence: CAWSAMGGSEQYF.

The chain has TRBV6-1 and TRBJ1-1, with TRBD1 as a possible D gene (5 bases). Looked up from germline, CDR1 is MNHNS and CDR2 is SASEGT. V was pared by 7 bases and J by 0 bases, with 12 bases between. This CDR3 is 14 amino acids long. The CDR3 DNA reads as TGTGCCAGCATCAGGGACGGAGTGAACACTGAAGCTTTCTTT. Protein: CASIRDGVNTEAFF.

This clonotype was picked up many times. The chain links TRBV28 to TRBJ2-5; perhaps TRBD2 as D (5 bases). The CDR3 is 16 residues long. Germline assignment: CDR1 MDHEN and CDR2 SYDVKM. V was trimmed by 8 bases and J by 1 base, leaving 20 bases between them. The CDR3 loop reads CASALRGAGSQETQYF. CDR3 DNA: TGTGCCAGCGCCCTTCGGGGAGCAGGTAGCCAAGAGACCCAGTACTTC. Supplemented by reference TRBV28 and TRBJ2-5, the full variable domain reads DVKVTQSSRYLVKRTGEKVFLECVQDMDHENMFWYRQDPGLGLRLIYFSYDVKMKEKGDIPEGYSVSREKKERFSLILESASTNQTSMYLCASALRGAGSQETQYFGPGTRLLVL.

This clonotype has at least ten counts. The chain combines TRBV12-3 or TRBV12-4 with TRBJ1-5; no clear D gene. The CDR3 consists of 13 residues. Trimming stripped 3 bases from V and 6 bases from J, with 9 bases between. CDR3 sequence reads: CASSLWDTQPQHF. The CDR3 DNA follows: TGTGCCAGCAGTTTGTGGGATACTCAGCCCCAGCATTTT.

This clonotype appeared once. The rearrangement links TRBV28 to TRBJ1-2; possible D gene TRBD1, 5 bases. This CDR3 contains 14 residues. Germline assignment: CDR1 MDHEN and CDR2 SYDVKM. V lost 4 bases, J lost 8 bases, and 17 bases lay in between. CDR3 protein: CASSSGYRLGGYTF. DNA for the CDR3: TGTGCCAGCAGTTCAGGTTACAGGCTGGGAGGCTACACCTTC.